The subject of this entry is one TCR beta chain. This clonotype was counted between two and nine times. The clone's antigen remains unknown. Base qualities are not recorded, but no much larger clone differs from it by a single base. Library construction relied on RACE. Data came from a NextSeq 500. Library preparation attached unique molecular identifiers to individual cDNA molecules for quantitative, reproducible TCR counting. For every blood RNA sample, sequencing covered both the TCR alpha and TCR beta chains. The published analysis was carried out like this. A median of roughly 98,000 TCRs per sample was observed, with a range of roughly 20,000 to 700,000. V, J and CDR3 annotation of the TCR reads was performed with the Decombinator software suite. To make PS versus PT1 abundance plots, every sample was subsampled to the same number of TCRs (28,000). TCRs were defined as expanded if absent before sensitization and observed at least eight times at the 2-week time point. The public reads were reanalyzed by TCRdb: fastp trimming at Q25, MiXCR alignment, in-frame beta chains only. Records with the same CDR3 protein are collapsed into one entry carrying the most frequent genes and DNA. In this record, the V and J calls reflect TCRdb's handling and not the investigators' own analysis. This sample is represented by tens of thousands of distinct CDR3 sequences; around 9.5% of them were singletons. The top ten hold roughly 3.5% of the sample.

From the cysteine through the phenylalanine, the CDR3 covers 15 amino acids. The DNA shown is the 45-base CDR3, in frame from base 1. Unmatched junction bases come to 11, with V trimmed by 7 bases and J by 5 bases. This specimen belongs to a study of human T cells and chemical hapten exposure (dated by TCRdb to the early 2020s). Notes on the research overall: For sensitization, 2% DPC in acetone was applied to a roughly 2 cm by roughly 2 cm area of upper inner arm skin. Throughout the study period of roughly 24 weeks, patients also received therapeutic DPC doses to the scalp every week. Patch testing was performed on the upper back with Finn chambers containing 0.01% DPC, and the patch tests were scored after 6 days according to International Contact Dermatitis Research Group standards. The patient cohort, mostly female, included alopecia areata with under or over 50% scalp involvement, alopecia totalis and alopecia universalis. Libraries were combined into a pool for sequencing, and differences in TCR yield between samples came mainly from small differences in library volumes within the pool. This study followed changes in the peripheral blood TCR repertoire in vivo during primary and secondary sensitization of alopecia patients to the hapten diphenylcyclopropenone (DPC). Blood samples were taken from patients before sensitization (week 0) and then at 2, 6 and about 24 weeks after DPC sensitization. Blood for TCR sequencing was provided by twenty-nine alopecia patients at one to four time points (pre-sensitization, 2, 6 and 24 weeks).

The time point label, read with the paper, signifies: pre-sensitization, week 0. The sample's treatment or condition label, decoded: therapeutic diphenylcyclopropenone sensitization with weekly scalp DPC. At every patch-test visit, the blood draw took place before the patch test was put on. Patients were eligible if aged 18 to 70, diagnosed with alopecia and judged suitable for DPC therapy, and pregnant patients were excluded. Total RNA was extracted from unfractionated whole blood collected in Tempus Blood RNA tubes. Broad study findings and their caveats: Because every patient had alopecia, a presumed autoimmune disease, the patients' immune response might differ from that of healthy individuals. Significantly more large CDR3 similarity clusters were formed by expanded TCRs than by pre-sensitization or healthy control sets, consistent with antigen-driven responses. Repeated subsampling changed both the strength of the expansion versus patch-test correlation and the threshold at which the correlation became significant. DPC sensitization did not change the number of TCRs with a frequency above 1 in 1000, and there was no evidence of changes in global repertoire structure. The number of PT1 expanded TCRs positively correlated with patch test score, significant at thresholds 8, 16 and 32 but not 4.

The clonotype was recovered from a middle-aged woman with alopecia areata. Some clones in this sample may be carry-over from other donors' samples. Here the sequenced sample was whole blood, taken in connection with sensitization to the hapten diphenylcyclopropenone (DPC). The chain was built from TRBV12-3 or TRBV12-4 and TRBJ1-1; the junction holds 9 bases that match TRBD1. The DNA reads TGTGCCAGCACCCAACACAGGGGGCCGGGAACTGAAGCTTTCTTT. Its translation is CASTQHRGPGTEAFF.